This entry lists 27 T cell receptor beta chains sequenced from one sample in a study of T-cell memory formation after mild COVID-19. MiXCR was run by TCRdb on the 5' RACE reads, yielding one entry per CDR3 protein. Among 120,000 to 150,000 distinct CDR3 sequences, 6% to 7% were seen once, and the ten largest hold about 1.9%. Sequencing was performed on PBMCs or a T cell subset sorted from them (not recorded which). The source of these receptors is an adult woman who had mild COVID-19 (a few samples of this study predate the infection). Cell type and time point are not known.

This clonotype was seen a handful of times. The chain carries TRBV5-1 and TRBJ1-3; the match to TRBD1 covers 7 bases. This CDR3 has 15 residues. Germline V lookup: CDR1 SGHRS, CDR2 YFSETQ. V dropped 0 bases and J dropped 4; count of bases not matched to a gene: 4. CDR3 nucleotides: TGCGCCAGCAGCTTGGCGACAGGGCCCGGAAACACCATATATTTT. Encoded protein: CASSLATGPGNTIYF.

This clonotype was counted ten times or more. CDR3 sequence (DNA): TGTGCCAGCAGCTCCAGAGGGGGCTACACCTTC. Translated, it gives CASSSRGGYTF. This rearrangement joins TRBV5-5 to TRBJ1-2; no clear D gene. The CDR3 runs to 11 residues. V was cut by 3 bases and J by 8 bases, with 8 bases left in between. CDR1 and CDR2 (germline): SGHKS, YYEKEE (reference sequence). The complete variable domain, with remaining parts taken from reference TRBV5-5 and TRBJ1-2, reads DAGVTQSPTHLIKTRGQQVTLRCSPISGHKSVSWYQQVLGQGPQFIFQYYEKEERGRGNFPDRFSARQFPNYSSELNVNALLLGDSALYLCASSSRGGYTFGSGTRLTVV.

The table lists this clonotype with a few counts. The chain recombines TRBV23-1 with TRBJ2-6; no reliable D call. TRBV23-1 is classed as an ORF, of uncertain function. The germline V and J ends were trimmed by 0 bases and 1 base, with 10 bases remaining between them. CDR3 length equals 17 residues. The CDR3 loop reads CASSQSEVPSGANVLTF. The CDR3 DNA is TGCGCCAGCAGTCAATCAGAAGTCCCGTCTGGGGCCAACGTCCTGACTTTC.

This clonotype has a count of ten or more. V usage is TRBV30 and J usage is TRBJ2-3, with D possibly being TRBD1 (5 bases). Germline V lookup: CDR1 GTSNPN, CDR2 SVGIG (reference sequence). Trimming stripped 1 base from V and 3 bases from J, with 11 bases between. This CDR3 is built from 14 residues. In DNA, the CDR3 is TGTGCCTGGAGTGGTTGGGGCAGGACAGATACGCAGTATTTT. It encodes CAWSGWGRTDTQYF.

In this sample, this clonotype turned up many times. The gene calls are TRBV5-1 and TRBJ2-1; no clear D. CDR3 size: 13 residues. From germline, CDR1 is SGHRS and CDR2 YFSETQ. The V end was cut by 4 bases, the J end by 5 bases, with 10 bases between. CDR3 sequence: CASSPKVNNEQFF. In nucleotides, the CDR3 is TGCGCCAGCAGCCCGAAGGTGAACAATGAGCAGTTCTTC.

This clonotype was seen many times. The rearrangement uses TRBV5-1 and TRBJ2-2; D might be TRBD2 (6 bases). This CDR3 is 17 amino acids long. Germline V gene data show CDR1 as SGHRS and CDR2 as YFSETQ. Trimming pared 3 bases from V and 0 bases from J, leaving 15 bases between. The CDR3 coding sequence is TGCGCCAGCAGCTCACTTGCGGGACTGACGAACACCGGGGAGCTGTTTTTT. It specifies CASSSLAGLTNTGELFF.

This clonotype was observed at least ten times. The V gene is TRBV7-9, the J gene TRBJ2-1, with D possibly matching TRBD2 (6 bases). Germline CDR1 SEHNR, CDR2 FQNEAQ (reference sequence). Trimming cost V 5 bases and J 6 bases, with 11 bases left between them. The CDR3 length is 13 residues. The CDR3 nucleotides are TGTGCCAGCAGCGCCCCGGGACTCAATGAGCAGTTCTTC. It is translated as CASSAPGLNEQFF.

This clonotype showed up many times. The DNA for the CDR3 is TGCGCCAGCAGCTCTACAGGGGAAGGCTCCTACAATGAGCAGTTCTTC. Its translation: CASSSTGEGSYNEQFF. This chain uses TRBV5-1 with TRBJ2-1, with TRBD1 matching 7 bases. Germline assignment: CDR1 SGHRS and CDR2 YFSETQ. CDR3 size: 16 residues. J lost 0 bases, V lost 3 bases, and 6 bases had no gene match.

This clonotype was detected ten times or more. The rearrangement links TRBV6-2 or TRBV6-3 to TRBJ1-1; perhaps TRBD1 as D (5 bases). The germline gives CDR1 MNHEY, CDR2 SVGEGT. V was cut by 5 bases and J by 2 bases, with 12 bases left in between. CDR3 length: 14 amino acids. DNA of the CDR3: TGTGCCAGCAGTACTACAGGTTTCAACACTGAAGCTTTCTTT. Protein: CASSTTGFNTEAFF.

The V gene is TRBV11-2, the J gene TRBJ2-5; 7 nucleotides line up with TRBD2. V shed 6 bases and J 4 bases; nucleotides not matched to a gene: 20. The CDR3 has 18 amino acids. The germline V gene has CDR1 SGHAT and CDR2 FQNNGV. CDR3 residues: CASSFPRRGGSRRETQYF. The CDR3 region has the DNA TGTGCCAGCAGTTTCCCGCGCCGGGGAGGGTCGCGGAGAGAGACCCAGTACTTC.

This clonotype was counted only a few times. The chain is built from TRBV7-2 and TRBJ2-7, with D unresolved. The V gene's germline CDR1 is SGHTA and CDR2 FQGNSA. V was pared by 4 bases and J by 10 bases, with 14 bases between. This CDR3 has 12 residues. CDR3 DNA: TGTGCCAGCAGCTCGCCCGAGGCACGACAGTACTTC. Its translation: CASSSPEARQYF.

This clonotype has a count of ten or more. V usage is TRBV4-2 and J usage is TRBJ1-1; D perhaps matches TRBD1 (5 bases). V lost 4 bases and J lost 5, with 8 bases in between. CDR1 is LGHNA and CDR2 is YNFKEQ in the germline V gene. The CDR3 has 12 residues. The CDR3: CASSPWGTEAFF. CDR3 coding DNA: TGTGCCAGCAGCCCGTGGGGGACTGAAGCTTTCTTT.

The rearrangement links TRBV5-1 to TRBJ2-6; D is unresolved. CDR1 is SGHRS and CDR2 is YFSETQ in the germline V gene. Trimming cost V 2 bases and J 0 bases, with 6 bases left between them. The CDR3 length is 15 residues. In DNA, the CDR3 is TGCGCCAGCAGCTTTGATAACTCTGGGGCCAACGTCCTGACTTTC. Its protein is CASSFDNSGANVLTF.

This clonotype was recorded a few times. This rearrangement joins TRBV19 to TRBJ2-3; D unresolved. CDR3 length: 13 amino acids. Germline CDR1 LNHDA, CDR2 SQIVND (reference sequence). Trimming cost V 9 bases and J 2 bases, with 12 bases left between them. In nucleotides, the CDR3 is TGTGCCAGCTCTAGGCAGTCCACAGATACGCAGTATTTT. Its protein is CASSRQSTDTQYF.

The V gene is TRBV2, the J gene TRBJ2-3, with TRBD1 matching over 8 bases. V dropped 6 bases and J dropped 1; count of bases not matched to a gene: 6. CDR3 length equals 15 residues. The germline CDR1 and CDR2 sequences are SNHLY and FYNNEI. The CDR3 DNA sequence: TGTGCCAGCAGATACCAGGGGGCAGGCACAGATACGCAGTATTTT. Translated: CASRYQGAGTDTQYF. Combining the CDR3 with reference TRBV2 and TRBJ2-3 gives the whole variable domain EPEVTQTPSHQVTQMGQEVILRCVPISNHLYFYWYRQILGQKVEFLVSFYNNEISEKSEIFDDQFSVERPDGSNFTLKIRSTKLEDSAMYFCASRYQGAGTDTQYFGPGTRLTVL.

The V gene is TRBV20-1, the J gene TRBJ2-1; 9 nucleotides align to TRBD2. Germline trimming cut 3 bases from V and 2 bases from J; bases unmatched to any gene: 5. The CDR3 is made up of 15 amino acids. The V gene's germline CDR1 is DFQATT and CDR2 SNEGSKA (reference sequence). The CDR3 DNA is TGCAGTGCTAGGCCGAGCGGGAGGCCCTACAATGAGCAGTTCTTC. Encoded protein: CSARPSGRPYNEQFF.

This clonotype was observed at least ten times. The gene calls are TRBV6-6 and TRBJ1-1; no clear D gene. Trimming removed 4 bases from V and 3 bases from J, with 9 bases in between. The CDR3 length is 13 residues. Per the germline V gene, CDR1 is MNHNY and CDR2 is SVGAGI (reference sequence). The CDR3 DNA follows: TGTGCCAGCAGTTCCGAAAGGTACACTGAAGCTTTCTTT. Its translation is CASSSERYTEAFF.

The table lists this clonotype with many counts. The rearrangement joins TRBV4-1 to TRBJ2-1; D call uncertain. The germline V gene has CDR1 MGHRA and CDR2 YSYEKL. With 3 bases removed from V and 2 bases from J, the gap between germline ends came to 14 bases. This CDR3 spans 16 amino acids. CDR3 nucleotides: TGCGCCAGCAGCCACGGATCAGGTATGGCCTACAATGAGCAGTTCTTC. Protein product: CASSHGSGMAYNEQFF.

The V call is TRBV6-5, the J call TRBJ1-6; TRBD1 might be the D (5 bases). CDR3 length: 13 amino acids. With 5 bases removed from V and 10 bases from J, the gap between germline ends came to 12 bases. Germline V lookup: CDR1 MNHEY, CDR2 SVGAGI. CDR3 loop: CASSGGVGSPLHF. Here the CDR3 DNA reads TGTGCCAGCAGTGGAGGGGTAGGGTCACCCCTCCACTTT.

The gene calls are TRBV5-1 and TRBJ1-1, with D possibly matching TRBD1 (5 bases). Germline CDR1 SGHRS, CDR2 YFSETQ. The CDR3 contains 15 residues. Trimming pared 4 bases from V and 0 bases from J, leaving 13 bases between. The CDR3 sequence is CASSGEGIMNTEAFF. CDR3 bases: TGCGCCAGCAGCGGGGAGGGGATTATGAACACTGAAGCTTTCTTT.

The CDR3 spells CASSPDGASGNTIYF. CDR3 sequence (DNA): TGTGCCAGCAGCCCGGACGGTGCGTCTGGAAACACCATATATTTT. The chain combines TRBV7-3 with TRBJ1-3, with D hard to call. CDR1 SGHTA and CDR2 FQGTGA come from the germline V gene. V gave up 5 bases and J gave up 1 base, with 12 bases separating them. The CDR3 loop spans 15 amino acids. The full variable domain, completed using reference TRBV7-3 and TRBJ1-3, is GAGVSQTPSNKVTEKGKYVELRCDPISGHTALYWYRQSLGQGPEFLIYFQGTGAADDSGLPNDRFFAVRPEGSVSTLKIQRTERGDSAVYLCASSPDGASGNTIYFGEGSWLTVV.

This clonotype appeared a few times. J is TRBJ1-4 and V is TRBV3-1; 7 nucleotides align to TRBD1. V lost 7 bases, J lost 0 bases, and 2 bases stayed unmatched. This CDR3 has 14 residues. CDR1 and CDR2 from the germline V gene are LGHDT and YNNKEL (reference sequence). The DNA of the CDR3 is TGTGCCAGCAACACAGGGGCAACTAATGAAAAACTGTTTTTT. Protein: CASNTGATNEKLFF.

This clonotype was recorded at least ten times. The V call is TRBV25-1, the J call TRBJ2-7; 7 positions match TRBD2. Germline V gene lookup returns CDR1 MGHDK and CDR2 SYGVNS. The CDR3 consists of 13 residues. The J segment lost 4 bases and the V segment lost 6 bases, leaving 6 bases of the junction unmatched. CDR3 in DNA: TGTGCCAGCAGCTGGGAGGGCCGATACGAGCAGTACTTC. This encodes CASSWEGRYEQYF.

The chain recombines TRBV5-1 with TRBJ2-2, with 8 nucleotides matching TRBD1. Germline-derived CDR1 and CDR2 are SGHRS and YFSETQ. This CDR3 spans 16 amino acids. V was clipped by 0 bases and J by 6 bases; unmatched bases: 7. The CDR3 DNA reads TGCGCCAGCAGCTTGGGACAGGGGAAAACGCCCGGGGAGCTGTTTTTT. It yields the protein CASSLGQGKTPGELFF.

This clonotype was detected a few times. J is TRBJ1-3 and V is TRBV15; D gene unclear. Trimming left V 3 bases short and J 2 bases short, with 5 bases between. CDR3 size: 13 residues. Germline V gives CDR1 LNHNV, CDR2 YYDKDF (reference sequence). The CDR3 region is CATSRTAGNTIYF. The CDR3 region has the DNA TGTGCCACCAGCAGGACCGCTGGAAACACCATATATTTT.

The chain is built from TRBV12-3 or TRBV12-4 and TRBJ2-1, with 10 positions matching TRBD2. The CDR3 is 14 amino acids. J lost 12 bases, V lost 1 base, and 6 bases had no gene match. Here the CDR3 reads CASSLGLAGALQFF. The CDR3 region has the DNA TGTGCCAGCAGTTTAGGCCTAGCGGGGGCTCTGCAGTTCTTC.

This clonotype was counted at least ten times. V and J are TRBV29-1 and TRBJ1-2, with D possibly TRBD1 on 6 matching bases. The length of the CDR3 is 16 residues. In germline, CDR1 is SQVTM, CDR2 ANQGSEA. V lost 1 base and J lost 4, with 19 bases in between. The DNA for the CDR3 is TGCAGCGTTGAAGCGGAATGGAGGGGGATTAGCTATGGCTACACCTTC. This translates into CSVEAEWRGISYGYTF.